This T cell receptor (beta chain) is from a study of cytomegalovirus exposure and HLA in healthy donors. Study-wide points: In a later analysis, the majority of CMV-associated beta chains seemingly showed HLA restriction.

PCR used 60 Vbeta primers and 13 Jbeta primers. This table comes from immunoSEQ multiplex PCR, and its TCRdb copy is limited to in-frame clones, with some not included. The table records fewer than 150,000 clones, about 80% of them present only once. This clone is a singleton in its sample. The antigen remains undetermined. The CDR3 covers 14 residues. With 4 bases removed from V and 0 bases from J, the gap between germline ends came to 8 bases. CDR1 and CDR2 (germline): SGDLS, YYNGEE. V is TRBV9 and J is TRBJ1-5, with D hard to call. Sequencing was done on a sample of PBMCs. The TCR originated in a male donor in good health and CMV-seronegative. The CDR3 protein is CASSPGYSNQPQHF. The CDR3 bases are TGTGCCAGCAGCCCGGGTTATAGCAATCAGCCCCAGCATTTT.